These 5 T cell receptor beta chains originate from one sample sequenced in a study of blood T cell repertoires in COVID-19. Sequenced by immunoSEQ multiplex PCR; TCRdb stores in-frame clones only, minus some. The sample lists roughly 160,000 clones; about 90% were seen once. Sequencing input: PBMCs or T cells enriched from blood (not recorded which). Receptors were obtained from a woman aged 45-65 years who had recovered from COVID-19.

Note on this clone: A junction end diverges from the germline sequence, so it may reflect a read error. The genes are TRBV5-6 and TRBJ1-1; possible D gene TRBD1, 5 bases. Germline loops: CDR1 SGHDT, CDR2 YYEEEE. The CDR3 spans 13 residues. CDR3 in DNA: TGTGCCAGCAGTCTTAAGGGGAACTCTGAAGCTTTCTTT. Translating it yields CASSLKGNSEAFF.

This clone has just one count. The genes are TRBV4-2 and TRBJ1-2; 9 bases are a match to TRBD1. The CDR3 has 16 residues. Germline V lookup: CDR1 LGHNA, CDR2 YNFKEQ. Trimming removed 2 bases from V and 2 bases from J; junction bases left unmatched: 6. The CDR3 nucleotides are TGTGCCAGCAGCCAACCCACCGGGACAGGGAACTATGGCTACACCTTC. Protein: CASSQPTGTGNYGYTF.

CDR3 amino acids: CASSSGAYEQYF. In nucleotides, the CDR3 is TGTGCCAGCAGTTCTGGGGCGTACGAGCAGTACTTC. This chain links TRBV28 with TRBJ2-7, with a tentative D call TRBD1 (5 bases). The germline CDR1 and CDR2 sequences are MDHEN and SYDVKM. Trimming shortened V by 4 bases and J by 4 bases, and 8 bases separated the two germline ends. There are 12 residues in the CDR3.

This chain joins TRBV7-2 and TRBJ2-7, with TRBD1 matching 10 bases. With 3 bases clipped from V and 3 bases from J, the junction kept 5 bases outside the gene matches. The CDR3 totals 15 residues. The germline V gene has CDR1 SGHTA and CDR2 FQGNSA. The DNA of the CDR3 is TGTGCCAGCAGCTTCAGACAGGGGGCCGTCTACGAGCAGTACTTC. Amino acid sequence: CASSFRQGAVYEQYF.

The rearrangement uses TRBV28 and TRBJ2-1; TRBD2 matches 10 bases. The germline CDR1 and CDR2 sequences are MDHEN and SYDVKM. The CDR3 is 15 residues long. Trimming at V came to 4 bases and at J to 3 bases, leaving 3 bases not matched to a gene. CDR3 amino acids: CASSSAGGGYNEQFF. As DNA, the CDR3 is TGTGCCAGCAGTTCAGCGGGAGGGGGCTACAATGAGCAGTTCTTC.